The TCR beta chain under discussion was sequenced for a study of Ad26.COV2.S vaccination and SARS-CoV-2 variants. Study background: Sample donor was a member of the COV1001 Ad26.COV2.S trial arm.

The germline gives CDR1 LNHDA, CDR2 SQIVND (reference sequence). CDR3 size: 14 residues. V was cut by 4 bases and J by 2 bases, with 12 bases left in between. Regarding the study as a whole: Non-spike TCR breadth showed similarity between vaccine and placebo recipients.

Some clones are missing from TCRdb's copy, which holds only in-frame ones; the method was immunoSEQ multiplex PCR. The sample lists around 400,000 clones, 83% seen once, with roughly 7.4% in the top ten. On this clone itself: Its antigen is as yet unknown.

The treatment: around 19 received Ad26.COV2.S at low or high dose, single or two shots; five or six received placebo; per-sample allocation not given. Samples analyzed were those drawn on day 63 after the first vaccine or placebo injection. An Ad26 vector expressing Wuhan-strain SARS-CoV-2 spike constituted the vaccine. This clonotype was obtained from a person aged 18 to 59 who received the Ad26.COV2.S COVID-19 vaccine or a placebo. V and J are TRBV19 and TRBJ2-7; D is unclear. The source was peripheral blood, collected in a trial of Ad26.COV2.S vaccine versus placebo. This chain's CDR3 is CASSTPGPTYEQYF. In DNA form, the CDR3 reads TGTGCCAGTAGTACCCCTGGACCGACCTACGAGCAGTACTTC.